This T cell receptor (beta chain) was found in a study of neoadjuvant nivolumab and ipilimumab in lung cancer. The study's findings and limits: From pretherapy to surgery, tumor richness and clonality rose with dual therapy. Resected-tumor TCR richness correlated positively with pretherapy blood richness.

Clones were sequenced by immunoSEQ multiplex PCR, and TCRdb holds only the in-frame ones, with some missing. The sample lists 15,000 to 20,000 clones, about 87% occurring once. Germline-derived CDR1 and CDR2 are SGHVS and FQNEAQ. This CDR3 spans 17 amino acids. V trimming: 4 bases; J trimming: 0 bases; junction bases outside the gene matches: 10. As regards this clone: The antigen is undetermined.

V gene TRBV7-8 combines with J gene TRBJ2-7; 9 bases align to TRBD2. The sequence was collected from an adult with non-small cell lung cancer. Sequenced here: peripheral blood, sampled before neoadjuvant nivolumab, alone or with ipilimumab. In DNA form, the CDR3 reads TGTGCCAGCAGCTCGCTCATTCTAGCGGGATCCTCCTACGAGCAGTACTTC. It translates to CASSSLILAGSSYEQYF.